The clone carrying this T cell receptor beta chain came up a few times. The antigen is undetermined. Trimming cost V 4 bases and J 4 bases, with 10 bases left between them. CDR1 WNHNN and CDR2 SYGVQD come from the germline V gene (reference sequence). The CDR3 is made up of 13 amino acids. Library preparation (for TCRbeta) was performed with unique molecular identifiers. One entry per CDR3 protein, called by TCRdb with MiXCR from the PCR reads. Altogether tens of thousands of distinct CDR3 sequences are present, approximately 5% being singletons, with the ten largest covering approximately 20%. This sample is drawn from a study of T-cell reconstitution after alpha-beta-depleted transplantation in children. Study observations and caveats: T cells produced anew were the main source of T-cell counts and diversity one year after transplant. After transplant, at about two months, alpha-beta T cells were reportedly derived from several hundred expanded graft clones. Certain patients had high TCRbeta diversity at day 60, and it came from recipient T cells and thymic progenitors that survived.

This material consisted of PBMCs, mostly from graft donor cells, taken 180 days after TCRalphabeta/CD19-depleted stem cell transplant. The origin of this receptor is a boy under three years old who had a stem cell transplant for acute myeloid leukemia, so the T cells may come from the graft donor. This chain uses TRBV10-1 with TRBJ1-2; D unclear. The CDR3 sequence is CASSADTTYGYTF. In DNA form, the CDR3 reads TGCGCCAGCAGTGCCGACACAACCTATGGCTACACCTTC.